Detailed here is one TCR beta chain. Its antigen remains unknown. These data belong to a study of siplizumab effects on memory and regulatory T cells. Produced via immunoSEQ multiplex PCR; TCRdb's table is partial and in-frame only. The sample holds tens of thousands of clones; 93% are singletons and the top ten take less than 5.5%. Regarding the study as a whole: The suppressive capacity of proliferating Tregs from siplizumab cultures remained unconfirmed. A mean of roughly 68% of mappable alloreactive CD4+ clones were Treg-derived with siplizumab, compared with 25% to 30% in controls.

The V gene's germline CDR1 is MGHRA and CDR2 YSYEKL. This CDR3 spans 16 amino acids. J gave up 7 bases and V 3 bases, and 11 bases lay outside the gene matches. Sequencing was done on a sample of CD8+ T cells sorted from blood. J is TRBJ1-4 and V is TRBV4-1, with 7 bases fitting TRBD1. The clonotype comes from a human donor in good health. The CDR3: CASSHEDRAPSEKLFF. CDR3 nucleotide sequence: TGCGCCAGCAGCCACGAAGACAGGGCCCCTTCTGAAAAACTGTTTTTT.